These T cell receptor beta chains were read from a single sample in a study of cytomegalovirus exposure and HLA in healthy donors. TCRdb's table, derived via immunoSEQ multiplex PCR, lists solely in-frame clones and lacks some. The table shows nearly 200,000 clones, with 85% to 90% occurring only once. Sequencing input: PBMCs. Source of these receptors: a man aged 25-45 years in good health and CMV-seronegative. CDR3s leave out the opening cysteine and the closing phenylalanine or tryptophan. The D gene is left open where the match is weak.

TRBV7-2,TRBJ2-5,-,ASSGLGHQETQY
TRBV28,TRBJ2-2,-,ASSTRLNTGELF
TRBV28,TRBJ2-2,-,ASSLSEAGELF
TRBV28,TRBJ1-2,TRBD1,ASSRDRDWGYT
TRBV5-6,TRBJ1-4,-,ASSLRSGVNEKLF
TRBV25-1,TRBJ1-2,-,ASSEYQGSYT
TRBV7-9,TRBJ2-1,TRBD2,ASSLGASGGWNEQF
TRBV29-1,TRBJ2-1,-,SVALAPMGGRRNEQF
TRBV19,TRBJ1-5,-,ASRNIPNERNSQPQH
TRBV5-6,TRBJ2-1,TRBD2,ASSLPTSGGRNEQF
TRBV5-6,TRBJ2-7,-,ASTLIGTSPLRQY
TRBV7-2,TRBJ2-7,-,ASSFRGGVGEQY
TRBV7-6,TRBJ1-5,-,AGSLGVGNINQPQH
TRBV27,TRBJ1-6,TRBD1,ASSLVTGGAFGSPLH
TRBV18,TRBJ2-5,TRBD1,ASSQPGQQETQY
TRBV30,TRBJ1-1,-,AWSAPRTEAF
TRBV5-1,TRBJ2-7,-,ASSPQGRVSYEQY
TRBV27,TRBJ2-5,TRBD2,ASSPPPPLAGGPGGETQY
TRBV5-1,TRBJ1-4,TRBD1,ASSGDLPGQLNEKLF
TRBV6-5,TRBJ2-5,-,ASCQTGGRETQY
TRBV4-3,TRBJ1-2,-,ASSRGGAGANYGYT
TRBV5-1,TRBJ2-6,-,ASSLVGSSGANVLT
TRBV19,TRBJ1-5,TRBD1,ASTRDRGGNQPQH
TRBV18,TRBJ1-4,-,ASSPPDSRGEKLF
TRBV11-2,TRBJ2-3,-,ASSRRDSPSTDTQY
TRBV6-4,-,TRBD1,ASSDVSTGSYEQY
TRBV5-4,TRBJ2-4,-,ASSLGRGGAWNIQY
TRBV6-1,TRBJ2-7,-,ASSDAGSKGEQY
TRBV27,TRBJ2-1,-,ASSSTASEQF
TRBV6-1,TRBJ2-3,TRBD2,ASSGRGILAGGITDTQY
TRBV21-1,TRBJ2-1,-,ASSKQPRQGASYNEQF
TRBV7-2,TRBJ2-1,-,ASSLVRTAKARPV
TRBV27,TRBJ2-2,-,ASRTQGGGELF
TRBV4-1,TRBJ2-3,-,ASSQGVTDTQY
TRBV6-6,TRBJ1-2,TRBD1,ASNRGTGDNYGYT
TRBV2,TRBJ1-1,-,ASSEAGGAF
TRBV5-8,TRBJ1-3,-,ASSFRTLSGNTIY
TRBV10-3,TRBJ1-6,-,AISVGAGGSPLH
TRBV7-9,TRBJ2-3,TRBD2,ASLAGGSTDTQY
TRBV11-2,TRBJ2-5,-,ASSLVGPGETQY
TRBV5-4,TRBJ2-7,-,AAGRDTYEQY
TRBV19,TRBJ1-3,-,ATRGDPGSGNTIY
TRBV27,TRBJ1-3,-,ASSLSLSAGTIY
TRBV2,TRBJ2-1,-,ASSLPLQKNEQF
TRBV2,TRBJ1-5,-,ASRGQRLQYQPQH
TRBV27,TRBJ1-2,TRBD1,ASSWGGTGYGYT
TRBV5-1,TRBJ1-4,-,ASSPGASNEKLF
TRBV4-1,TRBJ2-7,-,ASSQTEGEYYEQY
TRBV5-4,TRBJ2-3,TRBD2,ASSLGRDYEDTQY
TRBV7-2,TRBJ2-3,-,ASSFGTLTDTQY
TRBV7-8,TRBJ1-2,-,ASSLGHANYGYT